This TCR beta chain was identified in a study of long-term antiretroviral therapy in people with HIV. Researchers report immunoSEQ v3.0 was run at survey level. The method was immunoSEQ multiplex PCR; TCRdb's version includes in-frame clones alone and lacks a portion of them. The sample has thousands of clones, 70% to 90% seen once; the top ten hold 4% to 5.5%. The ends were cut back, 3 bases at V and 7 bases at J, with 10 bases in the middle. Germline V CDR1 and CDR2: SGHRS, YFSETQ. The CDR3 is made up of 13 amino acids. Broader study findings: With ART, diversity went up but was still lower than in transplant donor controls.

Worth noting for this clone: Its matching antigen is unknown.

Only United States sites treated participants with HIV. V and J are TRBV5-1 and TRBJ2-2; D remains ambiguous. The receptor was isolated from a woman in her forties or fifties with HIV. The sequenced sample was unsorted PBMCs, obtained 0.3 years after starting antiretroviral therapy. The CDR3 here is CASSSNVGGELFF. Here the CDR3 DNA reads TGCGCCAGCAGCTCGAACGTGGGCGGGGAGCTGTTTTTT.